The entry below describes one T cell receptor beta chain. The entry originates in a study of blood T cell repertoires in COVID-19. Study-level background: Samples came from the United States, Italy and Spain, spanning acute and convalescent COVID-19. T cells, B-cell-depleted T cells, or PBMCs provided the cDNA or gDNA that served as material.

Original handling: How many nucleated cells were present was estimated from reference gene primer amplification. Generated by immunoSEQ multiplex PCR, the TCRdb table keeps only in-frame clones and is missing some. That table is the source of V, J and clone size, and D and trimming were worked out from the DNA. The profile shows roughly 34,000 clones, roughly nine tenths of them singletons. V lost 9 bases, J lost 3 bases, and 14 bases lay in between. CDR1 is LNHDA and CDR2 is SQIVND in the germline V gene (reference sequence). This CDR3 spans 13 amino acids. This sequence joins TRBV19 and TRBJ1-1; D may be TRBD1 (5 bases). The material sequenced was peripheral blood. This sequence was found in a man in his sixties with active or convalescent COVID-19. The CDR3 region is CASLPGGDTEAFF. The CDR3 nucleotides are TGTGCCAGCCTACCGGGGGGTGACACTGAAGCTTTCTTT.